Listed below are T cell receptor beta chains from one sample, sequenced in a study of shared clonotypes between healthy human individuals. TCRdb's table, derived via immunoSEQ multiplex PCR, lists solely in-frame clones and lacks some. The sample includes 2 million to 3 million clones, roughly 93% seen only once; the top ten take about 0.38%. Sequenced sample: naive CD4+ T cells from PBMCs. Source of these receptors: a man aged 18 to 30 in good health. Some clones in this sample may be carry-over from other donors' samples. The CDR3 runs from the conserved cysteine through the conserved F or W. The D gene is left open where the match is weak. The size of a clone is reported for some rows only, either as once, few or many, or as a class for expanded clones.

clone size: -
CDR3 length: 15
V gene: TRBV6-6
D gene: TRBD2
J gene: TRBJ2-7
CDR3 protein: CASSQPGLAGYEQYF
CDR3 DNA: TGTGCCAGCAGCCAACCTGGACTAGCGGGCTACGAGCAGTACTTC

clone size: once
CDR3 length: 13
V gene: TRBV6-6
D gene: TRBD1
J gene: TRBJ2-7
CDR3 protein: CASSRDRADEQYF
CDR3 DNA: TGTGCCAGCAGCCGGGACAGGGCCGACGAGCAGTACTTC

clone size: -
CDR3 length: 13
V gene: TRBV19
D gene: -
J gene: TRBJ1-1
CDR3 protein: CASSIGVETTAFF
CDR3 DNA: TGTGCCAGTAGTATAGGGGTCGAGACCACAGCTTTCTTT

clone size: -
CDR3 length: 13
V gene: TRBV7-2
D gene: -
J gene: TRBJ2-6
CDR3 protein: CASRLTGANVLTF
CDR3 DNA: TGTGCCAGCCGGTTGACTGGGGCCAACGTCCTGACTTTC

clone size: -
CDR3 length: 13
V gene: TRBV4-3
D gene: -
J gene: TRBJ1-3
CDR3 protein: CASSQDVARTIYF
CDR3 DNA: TGCGCCAGCAGCCAAGATGTCGCGAGAACCATATATTTT

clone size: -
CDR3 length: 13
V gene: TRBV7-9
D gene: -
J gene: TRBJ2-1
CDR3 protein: CASSPYTLNEQFF
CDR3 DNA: TGTGCCAGCAGCCCTTATACCTTAAATGAGCAGTTCTTC

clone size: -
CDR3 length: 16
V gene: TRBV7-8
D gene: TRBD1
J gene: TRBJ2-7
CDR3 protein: CASSRRRDRGFWEQYF
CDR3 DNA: TGTGCCAGCAGCCGAAGACGGGACAGGGGTTTCTGGGAGCAGTACTTC

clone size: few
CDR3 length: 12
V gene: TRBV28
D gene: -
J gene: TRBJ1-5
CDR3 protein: CASSPLGVPQHF
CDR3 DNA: TGTGCCAGCAGCCCGTTGGGCGTCCCCCAGCATTTT

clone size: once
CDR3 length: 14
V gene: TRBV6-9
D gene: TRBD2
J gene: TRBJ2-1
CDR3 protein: CASRVRGTSNEQFF
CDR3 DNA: TGTGCCAGCAGGGTCCGGGGGACTAGCAATGAGCAGTTCTTC

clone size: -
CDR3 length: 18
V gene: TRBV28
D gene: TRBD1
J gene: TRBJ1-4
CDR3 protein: CASRTNRGTPGTNEKLFF
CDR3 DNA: TGTGCCAGCAGAACAAACAGGGGGACCCCGGGAACTAATGAAAAACTGTTTTTT

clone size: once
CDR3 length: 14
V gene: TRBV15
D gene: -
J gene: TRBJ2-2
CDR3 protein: CATSREGGPGELFF
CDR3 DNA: TGTGCCACCAGCAGAGAGGGGGGGCCCGGGGAGCTGTTTTTT

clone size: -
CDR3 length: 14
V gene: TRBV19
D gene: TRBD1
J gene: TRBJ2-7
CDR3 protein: CASSIPGGENEQYF
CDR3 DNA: TGTGCCAGTAGTATTCCAGGGGGTGAAAACGAGCAGTACTTC

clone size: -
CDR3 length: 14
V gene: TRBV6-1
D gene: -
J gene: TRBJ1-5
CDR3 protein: CASSEVHRNQPQHF
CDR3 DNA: TGTGCCAGCAGTGAAGTTCACCGCAATCAGCCCCAGCATTTT

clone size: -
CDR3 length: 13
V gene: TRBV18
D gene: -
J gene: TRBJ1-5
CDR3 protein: CASSQGGNQPQHF
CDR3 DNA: TGTGCCAGCTCACAGGGAGGCAATCAGCCCCAGCATTTT

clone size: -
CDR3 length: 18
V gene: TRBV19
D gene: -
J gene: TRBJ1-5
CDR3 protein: CASSQSAGVRYSNQPQHF
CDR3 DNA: TGTGCCAGTAGTCAATCGGCAGGGGTTAGGTATAGCAATCAGCCCCAGCATTTT

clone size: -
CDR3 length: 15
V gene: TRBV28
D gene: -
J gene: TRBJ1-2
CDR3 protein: CASSLEGLANYGYTF
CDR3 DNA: TGTGCCAGCAGTTTAGAGGGATTGGCTAACTATGGCTACACCTTC

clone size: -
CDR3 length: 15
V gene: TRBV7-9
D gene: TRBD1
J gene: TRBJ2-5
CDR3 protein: CASSGAGGVGETQYF
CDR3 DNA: TGTGCCAGCAGCGGCGCAGGGGGCGTCGGGGAGACCCAGTACTTC

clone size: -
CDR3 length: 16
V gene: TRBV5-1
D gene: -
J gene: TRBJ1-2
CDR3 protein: CASSLEFGRGSYGYTF
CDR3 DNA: TGCGCCAGCAGCTTGGAGTTCGGCAGGGGTTCGTATGGCTACACCTTC

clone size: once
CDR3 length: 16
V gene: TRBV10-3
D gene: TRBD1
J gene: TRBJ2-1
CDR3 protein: CAISEGGQYRANEQFF
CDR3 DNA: TGTGCCATCAGTGAGGGGGGACAGTACAGGGCCAATGAGCAGTTCTTC

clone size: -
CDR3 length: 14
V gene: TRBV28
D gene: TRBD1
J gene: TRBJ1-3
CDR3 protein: CASVSGTARNTIYF
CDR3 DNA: TGTGCCAGCGTATCCGGGACAGCCAGAAACACCATATATTTT

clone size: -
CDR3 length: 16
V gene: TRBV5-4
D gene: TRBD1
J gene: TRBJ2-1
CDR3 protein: CASSSGRTGLYNEQFF
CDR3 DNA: TGTGCCAGCAGCTCAGGACGGACAGGGCTCTACAATGAGCAGTTCTTC

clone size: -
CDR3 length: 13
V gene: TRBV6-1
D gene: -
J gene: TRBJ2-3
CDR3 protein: CASRPTFTDTQYF
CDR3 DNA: TGTGCCAGCAGACCCACCTTCACAGATACGCAGTATTTT

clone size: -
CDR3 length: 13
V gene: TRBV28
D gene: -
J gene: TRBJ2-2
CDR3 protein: CASRTGGAGELFF
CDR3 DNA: TGTGCCAGCAGGACCGGAGGTGCCGGGGAGCTGTTTTTT

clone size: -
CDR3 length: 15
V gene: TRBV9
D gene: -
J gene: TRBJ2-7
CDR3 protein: CASSVGGNLAGEQYF
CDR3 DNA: TGTGCCAGCAGCGTAGGGGGGAACTTGGCGGGAGAGCAGTACTTC

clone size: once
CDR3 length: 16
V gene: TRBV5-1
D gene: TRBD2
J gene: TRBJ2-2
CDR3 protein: CASSLKAGGTNGELFF
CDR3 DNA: TGCGCCAGCAGCTTGAAGGCGGGAGGGACGAACGGGGAGCTGTTTTTT

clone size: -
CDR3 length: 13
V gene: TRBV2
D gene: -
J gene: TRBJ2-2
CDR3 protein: CASSPQVHGELFF
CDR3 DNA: TGTGCCAGCAGTCCCCAGGTTCACGGGGAGCTGTTTTTT

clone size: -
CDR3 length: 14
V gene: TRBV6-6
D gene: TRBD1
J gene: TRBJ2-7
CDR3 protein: CASSPSGGSYEQYF
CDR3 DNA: TGTGCCAGCAGTCCCTCAGGGGGCTCCTACGAGCAGTACTTC

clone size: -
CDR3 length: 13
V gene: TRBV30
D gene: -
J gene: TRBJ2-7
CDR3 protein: CAWSDQTGREQYF
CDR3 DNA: TGTGCCTGGAGCGATCAAACAGGGAGGGAGCAGTACTTC

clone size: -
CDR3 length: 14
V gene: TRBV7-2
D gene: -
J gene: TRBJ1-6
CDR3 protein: CASSLQGRNSPLHF
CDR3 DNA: TGTGCCAGCAGCTTACAGGGGCGGAATTCACCCCTCCACTTT

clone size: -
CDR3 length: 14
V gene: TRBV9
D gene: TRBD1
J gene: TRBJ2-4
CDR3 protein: CASSGGQGKNIQYF
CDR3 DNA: TGTGCCAGCAGCGGCGGACAGGGGAAAAACATTCAGTACTTC

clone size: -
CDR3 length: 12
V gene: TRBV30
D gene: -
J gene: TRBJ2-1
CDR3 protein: CACAEDYNEQFF
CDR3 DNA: TGTGCCTGCGCGGAAGACTACAATGAGCAGTTCTTC

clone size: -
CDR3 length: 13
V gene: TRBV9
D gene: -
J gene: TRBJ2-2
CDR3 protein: CASSVVSIGELFF
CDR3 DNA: TGTGCCAGCAGCGTAGTTAGTATCGGGGAGCTGTTTTTT

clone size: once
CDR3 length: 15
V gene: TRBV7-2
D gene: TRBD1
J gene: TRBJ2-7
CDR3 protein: CASSFVGTGFDEQYF
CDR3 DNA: TGTGCCAGCAGCTTTGTTGGGACAGGGTTCGACGAGCAGTACTTC

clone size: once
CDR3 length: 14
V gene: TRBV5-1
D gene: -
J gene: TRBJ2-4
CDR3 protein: CASSLRSAKNIQYF
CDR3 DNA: TGCGCCAGCAGCTTGCGTAGCGCCAAAAACATTCAGTACTTC

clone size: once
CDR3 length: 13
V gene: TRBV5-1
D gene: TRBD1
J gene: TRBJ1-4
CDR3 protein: CASSLGVGGQVVF
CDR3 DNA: TGCGCCAGCAGCTTGGGGGTCGGGGGACAGGTGGTTTTT

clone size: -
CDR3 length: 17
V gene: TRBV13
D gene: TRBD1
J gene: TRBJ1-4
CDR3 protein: CASSHTGQGGTNEKLFF
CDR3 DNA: TGTGCCAGCAGCCACACCGGACAGGGCGGGACTAATGAAAAACTGTTTTTT

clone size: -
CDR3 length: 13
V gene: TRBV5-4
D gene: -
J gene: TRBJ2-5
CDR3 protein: CASSLMGEETQYF
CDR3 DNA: TGTGCCAGCAGCTTGATGGGGGAAGAGACCCAGTACTTC

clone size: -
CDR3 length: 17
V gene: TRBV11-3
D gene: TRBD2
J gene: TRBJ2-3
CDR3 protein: CASSRRTSGARTDTQYF
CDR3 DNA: TGTGCCAGCAGCCGCAGGACTAGCGGGGCGCGCACAGATACGCAGTATTTT

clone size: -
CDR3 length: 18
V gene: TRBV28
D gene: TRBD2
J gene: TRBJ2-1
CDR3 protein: CGTSGGLAGGNAYNEQFF
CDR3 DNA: TGTGGGACCTCGGGAGGACTAGCGGGAGGGAATGCCTACAATGAGCAGTTCTTC

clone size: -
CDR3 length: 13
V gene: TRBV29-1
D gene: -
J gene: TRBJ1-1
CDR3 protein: CSVERLPNTEAFF
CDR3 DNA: TGCAGCGTGGAGCGGCTTCCAAACACTGAAGCTTTCTTT

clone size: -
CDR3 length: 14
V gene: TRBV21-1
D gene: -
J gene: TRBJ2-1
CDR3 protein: CASSVPVDNNEQFF
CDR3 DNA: TGTGCCAGCAGCGTCCCCGTGGACAACAATGAGCAGTTCTTC

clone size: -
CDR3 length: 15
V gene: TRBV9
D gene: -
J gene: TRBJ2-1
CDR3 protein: CASSVGSLGYNEQFF
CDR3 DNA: TGTGCCAGCAGCGTAGGCTCCCTGGGGTACAATGAGCAGTTCTTC

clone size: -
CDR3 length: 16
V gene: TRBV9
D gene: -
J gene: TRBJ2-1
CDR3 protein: CASSSWERDAYNEQFF
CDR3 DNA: TGTGCCAGCAGCTCCTGGGAGAGGGATGCCTACAATGAGCAGTTCTTC

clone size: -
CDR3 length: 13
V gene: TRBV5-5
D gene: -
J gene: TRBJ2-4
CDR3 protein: CASSLSAKNIQYF
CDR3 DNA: TGTGCCAGCAGCTTATCGGCCAAAAACATTCAGTACTTC

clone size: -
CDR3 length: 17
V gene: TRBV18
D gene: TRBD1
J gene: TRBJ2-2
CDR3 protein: CASSPGQGAVFTGELFF
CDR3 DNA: TGTGCCAGCTCACCAGGGCAGGGGGCTGTCTTCACCGGGGAGCTGTTTTTT

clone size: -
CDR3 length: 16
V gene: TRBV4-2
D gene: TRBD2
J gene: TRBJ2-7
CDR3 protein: CASSQEGSGRSHEQYF
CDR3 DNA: TGTGCCAGCAGCCAAGAAGGTAGCGGGAGATCCCACGAGCAGTACTTC

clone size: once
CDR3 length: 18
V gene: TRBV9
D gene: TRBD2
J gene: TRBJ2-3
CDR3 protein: CASSAGIRTSGPVDTQYF
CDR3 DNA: TGTGCCAGCAGCGCAGGAATTCGGACTAGCGGGCCCGTCGATACGCAGTATTTT

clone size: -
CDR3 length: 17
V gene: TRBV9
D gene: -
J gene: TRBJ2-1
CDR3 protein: CASSVEAWGGTYNEQFF
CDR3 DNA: TGTGCCAGCAGCGTAGAGGCTTGGGGCGGGACCTACAATGAGCAGTTCTTC

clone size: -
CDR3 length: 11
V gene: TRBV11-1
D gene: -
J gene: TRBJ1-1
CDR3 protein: CASSLDTEAFF
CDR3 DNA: TGTGCCAGCAGCTTAGATACTGAAGCTTTCTTT

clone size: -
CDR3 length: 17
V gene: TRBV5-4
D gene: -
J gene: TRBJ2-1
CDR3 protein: CASTLGGGLSSYNEQFF
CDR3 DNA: TGTGCCAGCACCCTCGGAGGGGGGTTAAGCTCCTACAATGAGCAGTTCTTC

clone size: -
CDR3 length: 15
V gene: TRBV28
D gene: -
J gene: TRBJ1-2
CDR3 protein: CASSQPQAGAYGYTF
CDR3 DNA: TGTGCCAGCAGCCAACCCCAGGCCGGGGCATATGGCTACACCTTC

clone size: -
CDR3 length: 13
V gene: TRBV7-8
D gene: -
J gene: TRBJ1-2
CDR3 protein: CASSFGGNYGYTF
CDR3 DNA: TGTGCCAGCAGCTTTGGGGGTAACTATGGCTACACCTTC

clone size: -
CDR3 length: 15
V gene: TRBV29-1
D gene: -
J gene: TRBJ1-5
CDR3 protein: CSARVAGDSNQPQHF
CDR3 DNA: TGCAGCGCCCGAGTAGCTGGCGACAGCAATCAGCCCCAGCATTTT